The 23 T cell receptor beta chains given below trace back to one sample, sequenced in a study of shared clonotypes between healthy human individuals. Some clones are missing from TCRdb's copy, which holds only in-frame ones; the method was immunoSEQ multiplex PCR. The repertoire holds roughly 300,000 clones, with roughly 84% as singletons. Source material: memory CD8+ T cells sorted from blood. Subset given: CD45RO+ cells pooled with CCR7-negative TemRA cells. The source is a man aged 18 to 29 in good health.

J is TRBJ2-3 and V is TRBV27, with 10 positions matching TRBD2. The CDR3 has 15 residues. With 6 bases clipped from V and 3 bases from J, the junction kept 6 bases outside the gene matches. Per germline, CDR1 MNHEY and CDR2 SMNVEV (reference sequence). The CDR3 DNA follows: TGTGCCAGCAGAAGACTAGCGGGCGGGACAGATACGCAGTATTTT. Translation gives CASRRLAGGTDTQYF.

V and J are TRBV14 and TRBJ2-1; D not resolved. Trimming removed 0 bases at V and 6 bases at J, with 12 bases between. The CDR3 is 15 amino acids. CDR1 is SGHDN, CDR2 FVKESK, per germline. The CDR3 DNA follows: TGTGCCAGCAGCCAAGACTACAGCAGCGTCAATGAGCAGTTCTTC. Protein: CASSQDYSSVNEQFF.

This rearrangement joins TRBV5-4 to TRBJ2-7; D is tentatively TRBD1 or TRBD2 (5 bases each). CDR3 length: 16 amino acids. Germline-derived CDR1 and CDR2 are SGHNT and YYREEE (reference sequence). Trimming left V 0 bases short and J 2 bases short, with 15 bases between. The CDR3 here is CASSLVGTPGPYEQYF. The CDR3 DNA reads TGTGCCAGCAGCTTGGTCGGGACGCCCGGGCCCTACGAGCAGTACTTC.

The V gene is TRBV30, the J gene TRBJ2-1; weak D call: TRBD2 (6 bases). CDR3 length equals 14 residues. The V gene lost 1 base and the J gene lost 9 bases, with 16 bases spanning the gap. The germline V gene encodes CDR1 GTSNPN and CDR2 SVGIG (reference sequence). Here the CDR3 DNA reads TGTGCCTGGAGTGGCGGGACTGGGGAAACTGAGCAGTTCTTC. It translates to CAWSGGTGETEQFF.

The chain carries TRBV2 and TRBJ2-1; D is unclear. The CDR3 contains 15 residues. CDR1 is SNHLY, CDR2 FYNNEI, per germline. Between the trimmed V and J ends, which lost 8 bases and 3 bases, there was a span of 17 bases. CDR3 sequence reads: CASLTRRKYYNEQFF. The CDR3 bases are TGTGCCAGCCTGACTCGTCGGAAATACTACAATGAGCAGTTCTTC.

CDR3 in amino acids: CASSQVGGTDTQYF. DNA for the CDR3: TGCGCCAGCAGCCAGGTGGGAGGCACAGATACGCAGTATTTT. The chain carries TRBV4-3 and TRBJ2-3; possible D gene TRBD2, 5 bases. V lost 3 bases to trimming and J lost 1 base, with 8 bases between them. Germline CDR1 and CDR2: LGHNA and YSLEER. The CDR3 is 14 amino acids.

This clone appeared a single time. The chain employs TRBV4-1 and TRBJ1-2, with unresolved D. CDR1 and CDR2 (germline): MGHRA, YSYEKL. This CDR3 has 14 amino acids. Trimming stripped 4 bases from V and 5 bases from J, with 14 bases between. CDR3 sequence (DNA): TGCGCCAGCAGCCCCAGCGGATCTATATATGGCTACACCTTC. Translation gives CASSPSGSIYGYTF.

J is TRBJ2-7 and V is TRBV30; D call uncertain. V shed 0 bases and J shed 5 bases, with 5 bases lying between them. The CDR3 is 11 amino acids. Per germline, CDR1 GTSNPN and CDR2 SVGIG (reference sequence). The CDR3 DNA follows: TGTGCCTGGAGTGTCGTGGACGAGCAGTACTTC. Protein: CAWSVVDEQYF.

CDR3 amino acids: CASSLDLEAGYTF. The CDR3 bases are TGTGCCAGCAGCTTGGATCTAGAGGCGGGCTACACCTTC. This chain connects TRBV5-4 to TRBJ1-2; D gene uncertain. This CDR3 spans 13 amino acids. Per germline, CDR1 SGHNT and CDR2 YYREEE (reference sequence). The V gene lost 0 bases and the J gene lost 8 bases, with 11 bases spanning the gap.

V is TRBV5-6 and J is TRBJ1-4; D gene uncertain. V lost 4 bases, J lost 8 bases, and 21 bases lay in between. There are 16 residues in the CDR3. Per the germline V gene, CDR1 is SGHDT and CDR2 is YYEEEE. CDR3: CASSLGTGTASEKLFF. In DNA form, the CDR3 reads TGTGCCAGCAGCCTGGGCACCGGAACAGCCTCAGAAAAACTGTTTTTT.

The chain links TRBV29-1 to TRBJ2-1; D might be TRBD1 (6 bases). Trimming shortened V by 2 bases and J by 2 bases, and 16 bases separated the two germline ends. The germline V gene encodes CDR1 SQVTM and CDR2 ANQGSEA. The length of the CDR3 is 16 residues. CDR3 in amino acids: CSVESQTGPTYNEQFF. Here the CDR3 DNA reads TGCAGCGTTGAAAGCCAGACAGGCCCGACCTACAATGAGCAGTTCTTC.

This chain links TRBV5-1 with TRBJ2-7, with TRBD2 matching 8 bases. The V segment lost 4 bases and the J segment 0 bases; nucleotides outside the gene matches: 6. The germline V gene has CDR1 SGHRS and CDR2 YFSETQ. The CDR3 sequence is 15 residues long. CDR3 amino acids: CASSGGLGTSYEQYF. The CDR3 coding sequence is TGCGCCAGCAGCGGGGGACTAGGAACCTCCTACGAGCAGTACTTC.

The gene calls are TRBV10-1 and TRBJ1-2; TRBD1 is a possible D gene (5 bases). Trimming left V 5 bases short and J 1 base short, with 8 bases between. The CDR3 runs to 13 residues. In germline, CDR1 is WNHNN, CDR2 SYGVQD (reference sequence). For the CDR3, the DNA is TGCGCCAGCAGTATGACAGTTAACTATGGCTACACCTTC. Protein: CASSMTVNYGYTF.

In regard to this clone: At the DNA level, this CDR3 is encoded by other sequences in the same sample as well. The V and J genes are TRBV27 and TRBJ2-7; 7 nucleotides match TRBD1. J lost 4 bases, V lost 9 bases, and 12 bases had no gene match. Germline CDR1 and CDR2: MNHEY and SMNVEV (reference sequence). The CDR3 totals 14 residues. The CDR3 region has the DNA TGTGCCAGTTCTTTTGGGACAGCTTCTTACGAGCAGTACTTC. Translating it yields CASSFGTASYEQYF.

The V call is TRBV5-1, the J call TRBJ2-5, with D perhaps matching TRBD2 (7 bases). This CDR3 comprises 14 residues. CDR1 SGHRS and CDR2 YFSETQ come from the germline V gene. The V end lost 2 bases, the J end lost 3 bases, and 11 bases lay between the germline ends. The CDR3 DNA reads TGCGCCAGCAGCTTTGCGGGGGCGGAAGAGACCCAGTACTTC. Residues: CASSFAGAEETQYF.

A note on this clone: Other DNA sequences within the sample encode an identical CDR3. The genes are TRBV9 and TRBJ2-7, with D possibly TRBD2 on 5 matching bases. V lost 0 bases and J 3 bases, leaving 10 bases between the germline ends. Germline V lookup: CDR1 SGDLS, CDR2 YYNGEE. This CDR3 has 14 amino acids. The CDR3 bases are TGTGCCAGCAGCGTAGGGGGAGAAAGCTACGAGCAGTACTTC. This codes for CASSVGGESYEQYF.

This chain links TRBV10-3 with TRBJ1-5; TRBD1 agrees at 8 bases. CDR3 length: 13 residues. CDR1 and CDR2 (germline): ENHRY, SYGVKD. V trimming: 6 bases; J trimming: 6 bases; junction bases outside the gene matches: 4. The CDR3 spells CAIRQGASQPQHF. For the CDR3, the DNA is TGTGCCATCAGGCAGGGGGCAAGTCAGCCCCAGCATTTT.

On this clone itself: Other nucleotide sequences from this sample produce the same CDR3. The rearrangement links TRBV13 to TRBJ2-5; D is unclear. CDR3 length equals 12 residues. With 2 bases removed from V and 5 bases from J, the gap between germline ends came to 6 bases. The germline gives CDR1 PRHDT, CDR2 FYEKMQ (reference sequence). The CDR3 is CASSLNSETQYF. CDR3 nucleotide sequence: TGTGCCAGCAGCTTAAACAGTGAGACCCAGTACTTC. Based on the CDR3 plus reference TRBV13 and TRBJ2-5, the full variable domain is AAGVIQSPRHLIKEKRETATLKCYPIPRHDTVYWYQQGPGQDPQFLISFYEKMQSDKGSIPDRFSAQQFSDYHSELNMSSLELGDSALYFCASSLNSETQYFGPGTRLLVL.

The chain carries TRBV12-5 and TRBJ2-7, with D maybe TRBD2 (6 bases). Germline V gene data show CDR1 as LGHNT and CDR2 as FRNRAP. Trimming removed 5 bases at V and 7 bases at J, with 21 bases between. This CDR3 is 15 amino acids long. CDR3 nucleotide sequence: TGTGCTAGTGGTCCAACCGGGACTGGGATTAGGGAGCAGTACTTC. Its protein is CASGPTGTGIREQYF. Using reference TRBV12-5 and TRBJ2-7 for the parts outside the CDR3, the full variable domain is DARVTQTPRHKVTEMGQEVTMRCQPILGHNTVFWYRQTMMQGLELLAYFRNRAPLDDSGMPKDRFSAEMPDATLATLKIQPSEPRDSAVYFCASGPTGTGIREQYFGPGTRLTVT.

The V gene is TRBV6-6, the J gene TRBJ2-7; the D is unclear. The CDR3 runs to 13 residues. V lost 2 bases and J lost 3, with 8 bases in between. Germline values: CDR1 MNHNY, CDR2 SVGAGI (reference sequence). CDR3 loop: CASSYVSYYEQYF. In DNA form, the CDR3 reads TGTGCCAGCAGTTACGTCAGTTACTACGAGCAGTACTTC.

The chain carries TRBV18 and TRBJ2-1; D is uncertain. Germline loops: CDR1 KGHSH, CDR2 LQKENI. Trimming cost V 3 bases and J 5 bases, with 11 bases left between them. The CDR3 is made up of 14 amino acids. CDR3 in DNA: TGTGCCAGCTCACCGGACGACTGGGACAATGAGCAGTTCTTC. Residues: CASSPDDWDNEQFF.

The genes are TRBV5-1 and TRBJ2-4; possibly TRBD1 or TRBD2 for D (5 bases each). Trimming took 0 bases from V and 0 from J, leaving 13 bases between them. The germline gives CDR1 SGHRS, CDR2 YFSETQ. This CDR3 comprises 17 residues. CDR3: CASSLVYTGGAKNIQYF. CDR3 DNA sequence: TGCGCCAGCAGCTTGGTTTATACAGGAGGAGCCAAAAACATTCAGTACTTC.

This clone was counted once. The chain couples TRBV28 to TRBJ1-1; D unclear. This CDR3 has 15 amino acids. Trimming removed 1 base at V and 4 bases at J, with 13 bases between. Germline CDR1 reads MDHEN; CDR2 reads SYDVKM. Here the CDR3 DNA reads TGTGCCAGCAGTTTATCGCTGGGAGCGGGCACTGAAGCTTTCTTT. It encodes CASSLSLGAGTEAFF.